These T cell receptor beta chains were read from a single sample in a study of T cells in Graves' hyperthyroidism and ophthalmopathy. TCRdb recomputed calls from the multiplex PCR reads with MiXCR, one row per CDR3 protein. The sample shows 640,000 or so distinct CDR3 sequences, approximately 15% of them seen only once. The sample consisted of blood. The receptor source for this set is a young woman with Graves' ophthalmopathy. CDR3s include the opening cysteine and the closing phenylalanine or tryptophan. D genes are given only for firm matches. The size of a clone is reported for some rows only, either as once, few or many, or as a class for expanded clones.

CDR3 protein,CDR3 DNA,V gene,J gene,D gene,clone size
CAGSLGGSYEQYF,TGTGCCGGCAGCTTAGGGGGCTCCTACGAGCAGTACTTC,TRBV13,TRBJ2-7,NA,NA
CASSPGGESGYTF,TGTGCCAGCAGCCCCGGGGGGGAGAGTGGCTACACCTTC,TRBV7-2,TRBJ1-2,NA,many
CASSQEGASGSNEQFF,TGTGCCAGCAGCCAAGAGGGGGCTAGCGGGAGCAATGAGCAGTTCTTC,TRBV3-1,TRBJ2-1,TRBD2,NA
CSAHSGRATGTGELFF,TGCAGTGCTCATAGCGGGAGGGCCACGGGCACCGGGGAGCTGTTTTTT,TRBV20-1,TRBJ2-2,TRBD2,NA
CASSPGRAQVKVETQYF,TGTGCCAGCAGCCCAGGGAGGGCACAGGTGAAGGTTGAGACCCAGTACTTC,TRBV7-9,TRBJ2-5,TRBD2,NA
CSAYGRAGELFF,TGCAGTGCTTACGGGAGGGCCGGGGAGCTGTTTTTT,TRBV20-1,TRBJ2-2,TRBD2,NA
CATSDFYTYEQYF,TGTGCCACCAGTGATTTTTACACCTACGAGCAGTACTTC,TRBV24-1,TRBJ2-7,NA,many
CASSQSGIQETQYF,TGTGCCAGCAGCCAATCCGGAATACAAGAGACCCAGTACTTC,TRBV3-1,TRBJ2-5,NA,many
CASRTTGLLTNGYTF,TGTGCCAGCAGAACCACAGGGCTACTAACTAATGGCTACACCTTC,TRBV6-1,TRBJ1-2,NA,few
CASSQRGSYNEQFF,TGTGCCAGCAGCCAGAGGGGTTCCTACAATGAGCAGTTCTTC,TRBV3-1,TRBJ2-1,NA,few
CASSARDRAAYEQYF,TGTGCCAGTAGTGCGCGGGACAGGGCCGCTTACGAGCAGTACTTC,TRBV19,TRBJ2-7,TRBD1,NA
CSALTPSYEQYF,TGCAGTGCTTTGACACCCTCCTACGAGCAGTACTTC,TRBV20-1,TRBJ2-7,NA,many
CASSLGSGLNGYTF,TGCGCCAGCAGCTTGGGTTCAGGGCTGAATGGCTACACCTTC,TRBV5-1,TRBJ1-2,NA,few
CASSLARVFTGELFF,TGTGCCAGCAGTTTAGCGCGGGTCTTCACCGGGGAGCTGTTTTTT,TRBV12-3/TRBV12-4,TRBJ2-2,NA,many
CSASTRGFNQPQHF,TGCAGCGCCTCGACCAGGGGCTTCAATCAGCCCCAGCATTTT,TRBV29-1,TRBJ1-5,NA,NA
CASSSSSQQGHETQYF,TGTGCCAGCAGTTCCTCCTCACAACAGGGCCACGAGACCCAGTACTTC,TRBV28,TRBJ2-5,NA,many
CASSLSLHSGGYTF,TGTGCCAGCAGTCTTAGTCTCCACTCGGGGGGCTACACCTTC,TRBV6-1,TRBJ1-2,NA,few
CASSHRPVGTPHTGELFF,TGTGCCAGCAGCCACCGACCCGTGGGGACACCTCACACCGGGGAGCTGTTTTTT,TRBV7-9,TRBJ2-2,NA,NA
CASSSSPGLAGVDTQYF,TGCGCCAGCAGCTCTTCGCCGGGACTAGCGGGAGTCGATACGCAGTATTTT,TRBV5-1,TRBJ2-3,TRBD2,many
CASSLGGGLLANYGYTF,TGTGCCAGCAGCTTAGGAGGGGGCCTCCTTGCTAACTATGGCTACACCTTC,TRBV11-2,TRBJ1-2,TRBD1,many
CSARGPLESGRAEVVGEQYF,TGCAGTGCTAGGGGCCCCCTGGAGAGCGGGAGGGCTGAAGTCGTTGGCGAGCAGTACTTC,TRBV20-1,TRBJ2-7,TRBD2,many
CATSAGQGDTEAFF,TGTGCCACCAGCGCGGGACAGGGGGACACTGAAGCTTTCTTT,TRBV15,TRBJ1-1,TRBD1,NA
CSARFEGKGYEQYF,TGCAGTGCTAGATTTGAGGGAAAGGGCTACGAGCAGTACTTC,TRBV20-1,TRBJ2-7,NA,many
CASSFATLYEQYF,TGTGCCAGCAGTTTCGCGACTCTGTACGAGCAGTACTTC,TRBV12-3/TRBV12-4,TRBJ2-7,NA,many
CASSFGLRGAFF,TGTGCCAGCAGCTTTGGGCTTCGCGGAGCTTTCTTT,TRBV7-9,TRBJ1-1,NA,NA
CATSESDRGRFNEQFF,TGTGCCACCAGTGAATCGGACAGGGGGCGCTTTAATGAGCAGTTCTTC,TRBV24-1,TRBJ2-1,TRBD1,many
CASSEHTGGDGYTF,TGTGCCAGCAGTGAACACACAGGGGGCGATGGCTACACCTTC,TRBV6-1,TRBJ1-2,TRBD1,NA
CASSPPVRKNNEQFF,TGTGCCAGCTCACCACCAGTAAGGAAAAACAATGAGCAGTTCTTC,TRBV18,TRBJ2-1,NA,NA
CASGLVLGREDYNEQFF,TGTGCTAGTGGTTTGGTACTGGGGCGGGAGGATTACAATGAGCAGTTCTTC,TRBV12-5,TRBJ2-1,TRBD2,NA
CASSLTGAYSNQPQHF,TGTGCCAGCAGCTTGACGGGGGCCTATAGCAATCAGCCCCAGCATTTT,TRBV7-2,TRBJ1-5,NA,many
CSARAFGTGGTEAFF,TGCAGCGCCCGTGCTTTCGGGACAGGGGGAACTGAAGCTTTCTTT,TRBV29-1,TRBJ1-1,TRBD1,many
CASTWSGLNYEQYF,TGTGCCAGCACCTGGTCGGGACTTAACTACGAGCAGTACTTC,TRBV28,TRBJ2-7,NA,many
CASSLVPGEIWETQYF,TGTGCCAGCAGCTTAGTCCCAGGGGAAATATGGGAGACCCAGTACTTC,TRBV7-9,TRBJ2-5,NA,many
CAISPQRGEGTEAFF,TGTGCCATCAGTCCCCAGAGGGGGGAGGGCACTGAAGCTTTCTTT,TRBV10-3,TRBJ1-1,NA,many
CASRPTGSPRTGELFF,TGTGCCAGCAGACCAACAGGGTCGCCGAGGACCGGGGAGCTGTTTTTT,TRBV11-3,TRBJ2-2,NA,few
CASSYRDSQGGGYGYTF,TGTGCCAGCAGTTATCGGGACAGCCAAGGAGGGGGCTATGGCTACACCTTC,TRBV6-2/TRBV6-3,TRBJ1-2,TRBD1,few
CASSSWTGVGYTF,TGTGCCAGCAGCTCATGGACAGGGGTTGGCTACACCTTC,TRBV7-8,TRBJ1-2,TRBD1,many
CASSPSREGSYGYTF,TGTGCCAGCTCACCATCAAGGGAAGGGAGCTATGGCTACACCTTC,TRBV18,TRBJ1-2,NA,many
CATSGAVDEAFF,TGTGCCACCAGTGGGGCGGTCGATGAAGCTTTCTTT,TRBV24-1,TRBJ1-1,NA,NA
CASSLFSAANTGAPGNTIYF,TGTGCCAGCAGTTTATTTTCAGCGGCGAACACCGGGGCCCCTGGAAACACCATATATTTT,TRBV28,TRBJ1-3,NA,NA
CASSHRARNLLAFF,TGTGCCAGCAGTCACCGGGCCAGGAACTTGCTAGCTTTCTTT,TRBV6-1,TRBJ1-1,NA,many
CASSGAGGQSNYGYTF,TGTGCCAGCAGCGGGGCAGGGGGCCAGTCGAACTATGGCTACACCTTC,TRBV6-1,TRBJ1-2,TRBD1,NA
CASSSPGQGSGNTIYF,TGTGCCAGCAGTTCCCCGGGACAGGGATCTGGAAACACCATATATTTT,TRBV12-3/TRBV12-4,TRBJ1-3,TRBD1,NA
CASSQTLWRDNEQFF,TGTGCCAGCAGCCAAACCCTCTGGAGGGATAATGAGCAGTTCTTC,TRBV4-2,TRBJ2-1,NA,NA
CASSRTGTGPQHF,TGTGCCAGCAGTCGCACGGGGACCGGGCCCCAGCATTTT,TRBV6-1,TRBJ1-5,NA,many
CAIRDSGGYNEQFF,TGTGCCATCAGGGACAGTGGGGGCTACAATGAGCAGTTCTTC,TRBV10-3,TRBJ2-1,NA,many
CASSPQRGATNEKLFF,TGTGCCAGCAGTCCTCAGCGGGGGGCAACTAATGAAAAACTGTTTTTT,TRBV6-1,TRBJ1-4,NA,many
CSASLAGASYEQYF,TGCAGTGCTAGCCTCGCGGGAGCCTCCTACGAGCAGTACTTC,TRBV20-1,TRBJ2-7,TRBD2,many
CASSDVGPNTYEQYF,TGTGCCAGCAGTGACGTGGGACCCAATACCTACGAGCAGTACTTC,TRBV6-1,TRBJ2-7,NA,many
CASSPTRARRVGLGNTEAFF,TGTGCCAGCAGCCCCACCAGGGCCCGCAGGGTGGGGTTGGGTAACACTGAAGCTTTCTTT,TRBV7-9,TRBJ1-1,NA,NA
CASSLMGEDTATDTQYF,TGTGCCAGCAGCTTAATGGGTGAGGACACGGCCACAGATACGCAGTATTTT,TRBV7-3,TRBJ2-3,NA,NA
CASSQDLGRVDYSYEQYF,TGCGCCAGCAGCCAAGACCTGGGACGTGTGGACTACAGTTACGAGCAGTACTTC,TRBV4-3,TRBJ2-7,NA,many
CASSLSRGSDEQFF,TGTGCCAGCAGCTTATCGCGCGGTAGCGATGAGCAGTTCTTC,TRBV11-3,TRBJ2-1,NA,many